This TCR beta chain was captured in a study of blood T cells in healthy people across ages. Study-level points and caveats: With age, beta diversity per million T cells declined roughly linearly, significantly by 30 to 50.

Together with a sample-barcoded 5' primer, a J-beta primer mix was included in a second PCR lasting about 7 to 11 cycles. TCRdb recomputed calls from the 5' RACE reads with MiXCR, one row per CDR3 protein. Among more than 750,000 distinct CDR3 sequences listed, roughly 28% were seen once. Losses at the gene ends were 5 bases for V and 1 base for J; bases not matched to a gene: 1. This CDR3 region has 14 residues. Germline CDR1 and CDR2: SGHTA and FQGNSA. Only a few counts were recorded for this clonotype. What it recognizes is unknown. These sequences were also reported in another study, on T cells of mothers and their children.

Sequencing input: blood. This chain uses TRBV7-2 with TRBJ1-2; 10 bases line up with TRBD1. This receptor was obtained from a woman in her 40s in good health. CDR3 sequence reads: CASSGTGVNYGYTF. The CDR3 DNA follows: TGTGCCAGCAGCGGGACAGGGGTTAACTATGGCTACACCTTC.